One and the same sample provided the 17 T cell receptor beta chains below, sequenced in a study of shared clonotypes between healthy human individuals. The method was immunoSEQ multiplex PCR; TCRdb's version includes in-frame clones alone and lacks a portion of them. The data hold about 640,000 clones, with roughly 78% observed a single time. The sample consisted of memory CD4+ T cells sorted from blood. Subset here: CD45RA-negative fraction. These receptors originate from a woman aged 30 to 39 in good health.

This clone was counted a few times. V and J are TRBV5-1 and TRBJ1-1; 8 bases fit TRBD1. Germline V gene lookup returns CDR1 SGHRS and CDR2 YFSETQ. Trimming took 1 base from V and 5 from J; bases not matched to a gene: 7. The CDR3 consists of 15 residues. CDR3 bases: TGCGCCAGCAGCTTGCGGACAGGGTCCGGAACTGAAGCTTTCTTT. Encoded protein: CASSLRTGSGTEAFF.

The J gene is TRBJ2-5, the V gene TRBV19; weak D call: TRBD2 (5 bases). The germline V and J ends were trimmed by 1 base and 1 base, with 7 bases remaining between them. The CDR3 loop spans 14 amino acids. Germline lookup yields CDR1 LNHDA and CDR2 SQIVND (reference sequence). CDR3 in amino acids: CASSIGGFQETQYF. The CDR3 DNA follows: TGTGCCAGTAGTATAGGCGGGTTCCAAGAGACCCAGTACTTC. The full variable domain, its missing parts supplied by reference TRBV19 and TRBJ2-5, is DGGITQSPKYLFRKEGQNVTLSCEQNLNHDAMYWYRQDPGQGLRLIYYSQIVNDFQKGDIAEGYSVSREKKESFPLTVTSAQKNPTAFYLCASSIGGFQETQYFGPGTRLLVL.

This clone has more than one count but fewer than ten. In the same sample, other DNA sequences code for this CDR3. V is TRBV20-1 and J is TRBJ2-7; D gene ambiguous. Germline values: CDR1 DFQATT, CDR2 SNEGSKA (reference sequence). The CDR3 contains 11 residues. Trimming shortened V by 3 bases and J by 3 bases, and 6 bases separated the two germline ends. The CDR3: CSASYYYEQYF. The CDR3 region has the DNA TGCAGTGCTAGTTATTACTACGAGCAGTACTTC.

To note about this clone: At the DNA level, this CDR3 is encoded by other sequences in the same sample as well. The genes are TRBV7-9 and TRBJ1-1; D remains ambiguous. Germline V gene sequence: CDR1 SEHNR, CDR2 FQNEAQ (reference sequence). V was clipped by 1 base and J by 3 bases, with 9 bases between them. The CDR3 has 14 residues. The CDR3 region has the DNA TGTGCCAGCAGCTTAGTTAGGGATTACACTGAAGCTTTCTTT. This gives the protein CASSLVRDYTEAFF.

V is TRBV18 and J is TRBJ2-2, with a tentative D call TRBD1 (6 bases). Looked up from germline, CDR1 is KGHSH and CDR2 is LQKENI. The CDR3 contains 17 residues. With 0 bases removed from V and 3 bases from J, the gap between germline ends came to 14 bases. The CDR3 reads CASSPPAAGVYTGELFF. The CDR3 DNA is TGTGCCAGCTCACCACCAGCAGCAGGGGTCTACACCGGGGAGCTGTTTTTT. Variable domain in full (rest from reference TRBV18 and TRBJ2-2): NAGVMQNPRHLVRRRGQEARLRCSPMKGHSHVYWYRQLPEEGLKFMVYLQKENIIDESGMPKERFSAEFPKEGPSILRIQQVVRGDSAAYFCASSPPAAGVYTGELFFGEGSRLTVL.

The chain employs TRBV11-2 and TRBJ2-2; the D is unclear. Germline V gives CDR1 SGHAT, CDR2 FQNNGV. V was shortened by 5 bases and J by 2 bases, with 12 bases between the two germline ends. There are 15 residues in the CDR3. The CDR3 DNA reads as TGTGCCAGCAGCGCCGCCACCTTTAACACCGGGGAGCTGTTTTTT. Its protein is CASSAATFNTGELFF.

This chain uses TRBV28 with TRBJ2-5; 7 bases map to TRBD1. Trimming cost V 4 bases and J 5 bases; bases outside gene matches: 16. Per germline, CDR1 MDHEN and CDR2 SYDVKM. The CDR3 runs 17 residues. The chain's CDR3 is CASSYRGLGRNRETQYF. For the CDR3, the DNA is TGTGCCAGCAGTTATAGGGGGCTGGGGCGTAATCGGGAGACCCAGTACTTC.

This clone was seen a few times. The V call is TRBV18, the J call TRBJ2-2; D is perhaps TRBD1 (6 bases). The length of the CDR3 is 18 residues. Germline V lookup: CDR1 KGHSH, CDR2 LQKENI. V dropped 3 bases and J dropped 6 bases, with 23 bases sitting between them. CDR3 loop: CASSPTIGPGQSSGELFF. The CDR3 DNA follows: TGTGCCAGCTCACCGACAATAGGACCCGGACAGTCCTCCGGGGAGCTGTTTTTT.

The chain has TRBV28 and TRBJ1-5, with a tentative D call TRBD1 (5 bases). Trimming shortened V by 7 bases and J by 7 bases, and 17 bases separated the two germline ends. Per the germline V gene, CDR1 is MDHEN and CDR2 is SYDVKM. This CDR3 comprises 14 residues. The CDR3 nucleotides are TGTGCCAGCACCATAAGAGGGGTAGGCCAGCCCCAGCATTTT. Protein: CASTIRGVGQPQHF.

In this sample, this clone turned up many times. J is TRBJ2-7 and V is TRBV7-2; a weak D match, TRBD1 (5 bases). This CDR3 has 12 residues. Trimming cost V 8 bases and J 7 bases, with 15 bases left between them. Germline lookup yields CDR1 SGHTA and CDR2 FQGNSA. CDR3 coding DNA: TGTGCCAGCTCTAGGGGCGGCTCGGAGCAGTACTTC. Residues: CASSRGGSEQYF.

This clone was observed at least ten times. The sample carries other DNA sequences with the same CDR3. This chain uses TRBV5-1 with TRBJ2-7, with TRBD1 identical over 9 bases. CDR1 and CDR2 (germline): SGHRS, YFSETQ. The CDR3 has 15 amino acids. Trimming cost V 4 bases and J 3 bases; bases outside gene matches: 8. Here the CDR3 DNA reads TGCGCCAGCAGCGACCGTACAGGGGGCATCTACGAGCAGTACTTC. Translating gives CASSDRTGGIYEQYF.

This clone was seen a handful of times. This chain connects TRBV25-1 to TRBJ2-5; D unclear. The V end was cut by 10 bases, the J end by 2 bases, with 5 bases between. The germline V gene has CDR1 MGHDK and CDR2 SYGVNS. The CDR3 runs 10 residues. This chain's CDR3 is CATGQETQYF. In DNA form, the CDR3 reads TGTGCCACCGGACAAGAGACCCAGTACTTC.

This clone was recorded a few times. This rearrangement joins TRBV28 to TRBJ2-7, with 11 positions matching TRBD1. CDR1 and CDR2 from the germline V gene are MDHEN and SYDVKM. Trimming removed 3 bases from V and 6 bases from J; junction bases left unmatched: 4. The CDR3 loop spans 14 amino acids. DNA of the CDR3: TGTGCCAGCAGTTTTTCGGGACAGGGGGGCGAGCAGTACTTC. The encoded protein is CASSFSGQGGEQYF.

This chain links TRBV27 with TRBJ2-3, with 7 bases identical to TRBD2. The germline CDR1 and CDR2 sequences are MNHEY and SMNVEV (reference sequence). The CDR3 spans 18 residues. V lost 6 bases to trimming and J lost 6 bases; unmatched junction nucleotides: 21. CDR3 DNA: TGTGCCAGCAGCCAGTGGTTGCCCTTTTCTCCCGGGGGGGATACGCAGTATTTT. It is translated as CASSQWLPFSPGGDTQYF.

The chain is built from TRBV30 and TRBJ2-1; D call uncertain. Per germline, CDR1 GTSNPN and CDR2 SVGIG (reference sequence). Deletions cut 7 bases from V and 8 bases from J, with 18 bases between. The CDR3 sequence is 13 residues long. In DNA form, the CDR3 reads TGTGCCTCTGAAGGGAAGGGCGGCGATGAGCAGTTCTTC. Its translation: CASEGKGGDEQFF.

The gene calls are TRBV5-1 and TRBJ1-1; perhaps TRBD1 as D (6 bases). The germline V and J ends were trimmed by 0 bases and 6 bases, with 18 bases remaining between them. The CDR3 runs to 16 residues. Germline values: CDR1 SGHRS, CDR2 YFSETQ. The CDR3 protein is CASSLALGGAYPEAFF. The CDR3 nucleotides are TGCGCCAGCAGCTTGGCTTTGGGGGGCGCTTATCCTGAAGCTTTCTTT.

The chain is built from TRBV11-2 and TRBJ2-7; D is perhaps TRBD2 (5 bases). Germline CDR1 is SGHAT and CDR2 is FQNNGV. The V end was cut by 1 base, the J end by 7 bases, with 11 bases between. The CDR3 contains 13 residues. In nucleotides, the CDR3 is TGTGCCAGCAGCTTAGGGGAAGAGGGAGAGCAGTACTTC. Residues: CASSLGEEGEQYF.